This TCR beta chain was identified in a study of T cell repertoires in cytomegalovirus infection. Study in general: Public signatures in TCR beta pointed to CMV infection and matching HLA type.

The CDR3 consists of 16 residues. V dropped 6 bases and J dropped 4; count of bases not matched to a gene: 14. From germline, CDR1 is MDHEN and CDR2 SYDVKM. TCRdb ran MiXCR on the reads and lists one entry per CDR3 protein. The sample contains around 440,000 distinct CDR3 sequences, approximately 10% of which appear only once. There are many counts of this clonotype. Its antigen is unknown. General study points: HLA-C-restricted TCR beta clonotypes specific for CMV led the ex vivo response.

Sequenced: PBMCs. This chain links TRBV28 with TRBJ1-2, with 7 bases fitting TRBD1. The source of this sequence is a human donor in good health (CMV status not recorded). Some clones in this sample may be carry-over from other donors' samples. The chain's CDR3 is CASSLTGQGELYGYTF. In nucleotides, the CDR3 is TGTGCCAGCAGCCTAACAGGGCAGGGGGAACTCTATGGCTACACCTTC.